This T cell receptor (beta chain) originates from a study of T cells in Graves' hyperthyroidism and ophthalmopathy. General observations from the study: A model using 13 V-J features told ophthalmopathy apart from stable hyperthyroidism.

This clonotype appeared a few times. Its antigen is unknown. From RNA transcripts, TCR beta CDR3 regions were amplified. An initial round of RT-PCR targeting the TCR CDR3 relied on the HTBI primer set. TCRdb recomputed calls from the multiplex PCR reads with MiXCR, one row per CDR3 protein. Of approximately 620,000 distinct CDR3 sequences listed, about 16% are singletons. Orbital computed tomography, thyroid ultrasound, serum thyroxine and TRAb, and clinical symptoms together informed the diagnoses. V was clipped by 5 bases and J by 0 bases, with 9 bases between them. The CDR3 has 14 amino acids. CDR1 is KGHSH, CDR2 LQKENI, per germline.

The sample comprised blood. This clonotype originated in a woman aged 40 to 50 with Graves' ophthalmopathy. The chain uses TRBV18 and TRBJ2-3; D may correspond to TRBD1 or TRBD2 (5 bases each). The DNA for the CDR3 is TGTGCCAGCTCATCCCGGGACAGCACAGATACGCAGTATTTT. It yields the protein CASSSRDSTDTQYF.